This TCR beta chain was identified during a study of cytomegalovirus exposure and HLA in healthy donors. Vbeta (60) and Jbeta (13) primers were used in the PCR. The data were produced by immunoSEQ multiplex PCR, yet TCRdb's version contains in-frame clones alone and is incomplete. This sample has about 170,000 clones, with around 80% found just once. CDR1 SNHLY and CDR2 FYNNEI come from the germline V gene. The CDR3 has 14 amino acids. The ends lost 6 bases at V and 4 bases at J; junction bases unmatched: 4. The sequencing sample was made of PBMCs. The origin of this receptor is a male donor in good health and CMV-seronegative. This sequence joins TRBV2 and TRBJ2-5; 11 bases align to TRBD2. As DNA, the CDR3 is TGTGCCAGCAGGCTAGCGGGGGGTTTAGAGACCCAGTACTTC. It codes for CASRLAGGLETQYF.